The sequence of this T cell receptor beta chain was determined in a study of metastatic and nonmetastatic thyroid tumors. Across the study: Repertoires from blood and tumor or nodule tissue of malignant and benign thyroid patients were compared.

This clone was recorded many times. Per the original methods: The study took CDR3 differences across clinicopathological groups and made a distant-metastasis classifier for papillary thyroid cancer from them. TCRdb called clones again from the PCR reads with MiXCR. The V and J calls and clone size come from TCRdb's table, not from the authors' own analysis. The table has some 38,000 clones, approximately 20% seen once; the top ten hold around 20%. Germline V gene sequence: CDR1 LNHDA, CDR2 SQIVND (reference sequence). Trimming left V 8 bases short and J 9 bases short, with 5 bases between. The CDR3 extends over 9 amino acids. Among the patients, none had received any treatment before thyroid surgery.

The rearrangement joins TRBV19 to TRBJ2-1; D not certain. Sequencing was carried out using blood. The TCR was taken from a female donor with papillary thyroid cancer or a benign thyroid nodule (not recorded which). Some clones in this sample may be carry-over from other donors' samples. The CDR3 DNA is TGTGCCAGTGGTACTGAGCAGTTCTTC. This translates into CASGTEQFF.